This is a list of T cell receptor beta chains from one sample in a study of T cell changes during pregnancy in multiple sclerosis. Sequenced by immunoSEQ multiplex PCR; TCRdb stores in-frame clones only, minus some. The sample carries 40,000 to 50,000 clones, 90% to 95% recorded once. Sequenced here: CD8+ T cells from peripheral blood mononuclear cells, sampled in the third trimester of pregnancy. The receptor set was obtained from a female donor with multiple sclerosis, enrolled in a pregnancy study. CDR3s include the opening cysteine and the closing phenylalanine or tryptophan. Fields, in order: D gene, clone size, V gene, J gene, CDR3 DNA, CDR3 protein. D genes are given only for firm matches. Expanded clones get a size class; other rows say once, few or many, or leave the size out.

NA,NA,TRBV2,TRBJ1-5,TGTGCCAGCAGCTCAGGGATTGTGGAGCCCCAGCATTTT,CASSSGIVEPQHF
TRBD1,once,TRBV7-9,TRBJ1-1,TGTGCCAGCAGGACGACAGGGATTAACACTGAAGCTTTCTTT,CASRTTGINTEAFF
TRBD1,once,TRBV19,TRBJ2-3,TGTGCCAGTAGTAACAGGGGCTGGACCACAGATACGCAGTATTTT,CASSNRGWTTDTQYF
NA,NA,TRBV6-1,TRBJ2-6,TGTGCCAGCAGTGTTGGGGCATCTGGGGCCAACGTCCTGACTTTC,CASSVGASGANVLTF
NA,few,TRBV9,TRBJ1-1,TGTGCCAGCAGCCCCCTCGGGGGGCCTCACACTGAAGCTTTCTTT,CASSPLGGPHTEAFF
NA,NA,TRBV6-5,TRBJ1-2,TGTGCCAGCAGTTACTCTCTCGTCGGCTACACCTTC,CASSYSLVGYTF
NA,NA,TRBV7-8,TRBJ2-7,TGTGCCAGCAGCGTACAACAGGGGGAGGGGTTCTACGAGCAGTACTTC,CASSVQQGEGFYEQYF
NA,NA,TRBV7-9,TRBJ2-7,TGTGCCAGCAGCCAGGGTATTGCCTACGAGCAGTACTTC,CASSQGIAYEQYF
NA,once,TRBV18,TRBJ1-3,TGTGCCAGCTCACCGGAGGAGGCCTTCTCTGGAAACACCATATATTTT,CASSPEEAFSGNTIYF
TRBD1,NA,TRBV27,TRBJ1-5,TGTGCCAGCACCCGGACAGGGGGCAGAAATCAGCCCCAGCATTTT,CASTRTGGRNQPQHF
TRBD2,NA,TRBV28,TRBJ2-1,TGTGCCAGCAGTTGGGTGCTAGCGGGGTACAATGAGCAGTTCTTC,CASSWVLAGYNEQFF
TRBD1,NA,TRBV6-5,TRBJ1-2,TGTGCCAGCAGTAACTCGGGACAGGGATATGGCTACACCTTC,CASSNSGQGYGYTF
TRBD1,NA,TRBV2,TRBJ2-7,TGTGCCAGCAGTGAATCCCCCCGGGACAGGGGGTCCTACGAGCAGTACTTC,CASSESPRDRGSYEQYF
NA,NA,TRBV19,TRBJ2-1,TGTGCCAGTAGTACGAATATCGGAGGGCCTTGGCAGTTCTTC,CASSTNIGGPWQFF
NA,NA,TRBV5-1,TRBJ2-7,TGCGCCAGCAGCTTGGATTTTACCTACGAGCAGTACTTC,CASSLDFTYEQYF
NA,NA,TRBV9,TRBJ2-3,TGTGCCAGCAGCTCCGGACGGGAGAGGTTGGGCACAGATACGCAGTATTTT,CASSSGRERLGTDTQYF
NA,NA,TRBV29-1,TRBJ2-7,TGCAGCGTCTCACCGGGAGATGGGGAGATGCCCTACGAGCAGTACTTC,CSVSPGDGEMPYEQYF
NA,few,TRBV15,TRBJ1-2,TGTGCCACCAGCAGAGATACATACAGTGCGGGCTACACCTTC,CATSRDTYSAGYTF
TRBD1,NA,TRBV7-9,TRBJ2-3,TGTGCCAGCAGCTTAGGACAGGGGCTCACAGATACGCAGTATTTT,CASSLGQGLTDTQYF
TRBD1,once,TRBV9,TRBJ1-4,TGTGCCAGCAGCGTAGCTTCAGGGGGGAATGAAAAACTGTTTTTT,CASSVASGGNEKLFF
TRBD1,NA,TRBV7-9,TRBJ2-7,TGTGCCAGCAGCTCGGGGGGACAGGGCCATCCCTACGAGCAGTACTTC,CASSSGGQGHPYEQYF
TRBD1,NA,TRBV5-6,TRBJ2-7,TGTGCCACCTCACCGGGACAGGGCTCCTACGAGCAGTACTTC,CATSPGQGSYEQYF
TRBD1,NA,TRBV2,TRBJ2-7,TGTGCCAGCAGTTCCTTACCGGGACAGGCCGACGAGCAGTACTTC,CASSSLPGQADEQYF